The next 3 T cell receptor beta chains were all read from a single sample in a study of shared clonotypes between healthy human individuals. The repertoire was sequenced with immunoSEQ multiplex PCR; TCRdb's copy has only in-frame clones and lacks some. The sample has 500,000 or so clones; 95% to 97% are singletons. Material: naive CD4+ T cells sorted from blood. Subset specified: CD45RA+ positively selected. The receptor set was obtained from a woman in her 30s in good health.

This chain links TRBV28 with TRBJ2-1, with 11 positions matching TRBD2. Unmatched junction bases numbered 14, after V lost 5 bases and J lost 8 bases. CDR3 size: 17 residues. Germline CDR1 is MDHEN and CDR2 is SYDVKM. The CDR3, as DNA: TGTGCCAGCAGTCCATTTATCTCTAGCGGGAGGTTTGATGAGCAGTTCTTC. Its translation is CASSPFISSGRFDEQFF.

The chain links TRBV5-6 to TRBJ2-7, with a possible D match to TRBD2 (6 bases). Looked up from germline, CDR1 is SGHDT and CDR2 is YYEEEE. The length of the CDR3 is 14 residues. Trimming took off 6 bases at V and 3 bases at J, with 16 bases between the two ends. The CDR3 DNA reads TGTGCCAGCACCTCATCGGCCGGGAGCTACGAGCAGTACTTC. This gives the protein CASTSSAGSYEQYF.

This chain connects TRBV5-6 to TRBJ2-5; TRBD1 agrees at 9 bases. This CDR3 is built from 16 residues. Germline V lookup: CDR1 SGHDT, CDR2 YYEEEE. The V segment lost 2 bases and the J segment 2 bases; nucleotides outside the gene matches: 7. The CDR3 DNA sequence: TGTGCCAGCAGCTTTCGTATCGGGACAGGGCAAGAGACCCAGTACTTC. Translation gives CASSFRIGTGQETQYF.